These T cell receptor beta chains were read from a single sample in a study of T-cell memory formation after mild COVID-19. TCRdb reprocessed the 5' RACE reads via MiXCR and lists one record per CDR3 protein. The table lists 300,000 to 400,000 distinct CDR3 sequences, roughly an eighth of them singletons, with approximately 22% in the top ten. Sequenced input: PBMCs or a T cell subset sorted from them (not recorded which). These TCRs come from a man between 18 and 29 years old who had mild COVID-19 (a few samples of this study predate the infection). Cell type and time point are not known. Each CDR3 is given with its conserved first and last residue. D genes are given only for firm matches. Clone size is given for some rows only: seen once, a few or many times, or a class if the clone is expanded.

CDR3: CATENHHEQYF
DNA: TGTGCCACCGAGAACCACCACGAGCAGTACTTC
J: TRBJ2-7
D: -
size: -
V: TRBV6-6

CDR3: CASSRPGTDNQPQHF
DNA: TGTGCCAGCAGTCGCCCGGGCACAGACAATCAGCCCCAGCATTTT
J: TRBJ1-5
D: -
size: -
V: TRBV6-6

CDR3: CAIRARQGGTTGELFF
DNA: TGTGCCATCAGGGCGAGACAGGGTGGCACCACCGGGGAGCTGTTTTTT
J: TRBJ2-2
D: TRBD1
size: -
V: TRBV10-3

CDR3: CASSRTGANKNIQYF
DNA: TGCGCCAGCAGTAGGACAGGGGCGAACAAAAACATTCAGTACTTC
J: TRBJ2-4
D: TRBD1
size: -
V: TRBV10-1

CDR3: CASSSIARVISGNTIYF
DNA: TGTGCCAGCAGCTCGATAGCGAGGGTAATCTCTGGAAACACCATATATTTT
J: TRBJ1-3
D: -
size: -
V: TRBV7-2

CDR3: CASTVWNSPLHF
DNA: TGTGCCAGCACCGTCTGGAATTCACCCCTCCACTTT
J: TRBJ1-6
D: -
size: many
V: TRBV5-6

CDR3: CASSYWGDLNTEAFF
DNA: TGTGCCAGCAGTTACTGGGGGGACTTGAACACTGAAGCTTTCTTT
J: TRBJ1-1
D: -
size: few
V: TRBV6-6

CDR3: CASSLNSLARNEQFF
DNA: TGTGCCAGCAGCTTAAATTCCCTAGCGAGGAATGAGCAGTTCTTC
J: TRBJ2-1
D: -
size: -
V: TRBV7-3

CDR3: CASRRRLAIRTDTQYF
DNA: TGTGCCAGCAGGAGGAGACTAGCGATTCGCACAGATACGCAGTATTTT
J: TRBJ2-3
D: TRBD2
size: -
V: TRBV6-6

CDR3: CASSTRRLLPRGNSYNEQFF
DNA: TGTGCCAGCAGCACCAGACGGTTACTACCCAGGGGAAACTCCTACAATGAGCAGTTCTTC
J: TRBJ2-1
D: -
size: many
V: TRBV7-3

CDR3: CASSHPGQGETEAFF
DNA: TGCGCCAGCAGCCACCCGGGACAGGGAGAAACTGAAGCTTTCTTT
J: TRBJ1-1
D: TRBD1
size: few
V: TRBV4-1

CDR3: CASSSWDNREETQYF
DNA: TGCGCCAGCAGCTCATGGGATAACAGGGAAGAGACCCAGTACTTC
J: TRBJ2-5
D: -
size: few
V: TRBV5-1

CDR3: CASSFGIYEQETQYF
DNA: TGCGCCAGCAGCTTCGGGATATATGAACAAGAGACCCAGTACTTC
J: TRBJ2-5
D: -
size: -
V: TRBV5-1

CDR3: CASSLAHQETQYF
DNA: TGTGCCAGCAGCTTAGCCCACCAAGAGACCCAGTACTTC
J: TRBJ2-5
D: -
size: many
V: TRBV7-9

CDR3: CASSIGSNTGELFF
DNA: TGTGCCAGTAGTATAGGAAGTAACACCGGGGAGCTGTTTTTT
J: TRBJ2-2
D: -
size: -
V: TRBV19